This T cell receptor (beta chain) stems from a study of a mutant IDH1 vaccine in newly diagnosed glioma. CDR1 is SEHNR and CDR2 is FQNEAQ in the germline V gene (reference sequence). Trimming took 4 bases from V and 6 from J, leaving 15 bases between them. CDR3 length: 14 residues. Concerning this clone: Its specificity is not known.

Time point specified: week 23, last vaccination. In every dose of vaccine, 300 ug of mutant IDH1 20-mer peptide was given alongside topical imiquimod. Method: immunoSEQ multiplex PCR; TCRdb's copy keeps in-frame clones and lacks some. The profile covers 52,000 or so clones, with 80% to 85% appearing a single time and 6.5% to 9% taken by the ten largest. Sequences were derived from PBMCs, sampled from a glioma patient whose treatment included an IDH1 peptide vaccine. V and J are TRBV7-9 and TRBJ1-1; D gene uncertain. The clonotype originates from a woman in her thirties or forties with glioma. Some clones in this sample may be carry-over from other donors' samples. CDR3 nucleotide sequence: TGTGCCAGCAGCTCCTTATTTGAGGGCTCTGAAGCTTTCTTT. It codes for CASSSLFEGSEAFF.